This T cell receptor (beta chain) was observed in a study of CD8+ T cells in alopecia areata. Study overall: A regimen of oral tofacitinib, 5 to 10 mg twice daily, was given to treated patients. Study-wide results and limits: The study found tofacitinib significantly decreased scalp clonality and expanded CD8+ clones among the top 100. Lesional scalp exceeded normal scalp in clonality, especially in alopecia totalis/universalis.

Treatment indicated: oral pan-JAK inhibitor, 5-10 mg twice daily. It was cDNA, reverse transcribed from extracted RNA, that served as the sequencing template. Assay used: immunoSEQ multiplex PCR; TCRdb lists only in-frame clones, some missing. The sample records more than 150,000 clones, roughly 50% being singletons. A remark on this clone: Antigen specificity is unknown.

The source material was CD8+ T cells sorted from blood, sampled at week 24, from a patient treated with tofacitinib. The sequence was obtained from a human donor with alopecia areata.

In DNA form, the CDR3 reads TGTGCCAGCAGTTACGACGGATACGAGCAGTACTTC. Amino acid sequence: CASSYDGYEQYF. The chain has TRBV6-5 and TRBJ2-7; D is unresolved. The CDR3 consists of 12 residues. The germline CDR1 and CDR2 sequences are MNHEY and SVGAGI. The ends were cut back, 2 bases at V and 4 bases at J, with 6 bases in the middle.